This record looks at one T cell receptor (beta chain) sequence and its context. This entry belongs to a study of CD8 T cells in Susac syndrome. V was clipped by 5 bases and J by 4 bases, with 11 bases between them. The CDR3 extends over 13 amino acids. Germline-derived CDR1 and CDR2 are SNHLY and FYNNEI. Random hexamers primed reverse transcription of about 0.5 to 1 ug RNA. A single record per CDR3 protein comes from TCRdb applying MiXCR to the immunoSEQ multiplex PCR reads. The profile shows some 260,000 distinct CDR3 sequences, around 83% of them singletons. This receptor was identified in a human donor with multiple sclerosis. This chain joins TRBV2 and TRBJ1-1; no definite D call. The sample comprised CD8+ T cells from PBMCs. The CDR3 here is CASSPPPGTEAFF. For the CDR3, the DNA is TGTGCCAGCAGTCCCCCCCCCGGCACTGAAGCTTTCTTT.